The entry below describes one T cell receptor beta chain. This sample stems from a study of cytotoxic CD8 clonotypes in ibrutinib-treated CLL. Here immunoSEQ multiplex PCR was the method, and the copy in TCRdb shows in-frame clones only, minus some. Of 35,000 to 55,000 clones detected, roughly two thirds appear once; the ten largest clones hold around 13%. This CDR3 spans 15 amino acids. Germline V gene sequence: CDR1 MNHEY, CDR2 SVGAGI. V was clipped by 2 bases and J by 5 bases, with 15 bases between them. The sample in question was PBMCs, obtained after 12 months of ibrutinib treatment. J is TRBJ2-5 and V is TRBV6-5; D possibly corresponds to TRBD2 (7 bases). The sequence came from a human donor with chronic lymphocytic leukemia. The DNA of the CDR3 is TGTGCCAGCAGTTACGCCCAGGGGAGGGCTGAGACCCAGTACTTC. Its translation is CASSYAQGRAETQYF.